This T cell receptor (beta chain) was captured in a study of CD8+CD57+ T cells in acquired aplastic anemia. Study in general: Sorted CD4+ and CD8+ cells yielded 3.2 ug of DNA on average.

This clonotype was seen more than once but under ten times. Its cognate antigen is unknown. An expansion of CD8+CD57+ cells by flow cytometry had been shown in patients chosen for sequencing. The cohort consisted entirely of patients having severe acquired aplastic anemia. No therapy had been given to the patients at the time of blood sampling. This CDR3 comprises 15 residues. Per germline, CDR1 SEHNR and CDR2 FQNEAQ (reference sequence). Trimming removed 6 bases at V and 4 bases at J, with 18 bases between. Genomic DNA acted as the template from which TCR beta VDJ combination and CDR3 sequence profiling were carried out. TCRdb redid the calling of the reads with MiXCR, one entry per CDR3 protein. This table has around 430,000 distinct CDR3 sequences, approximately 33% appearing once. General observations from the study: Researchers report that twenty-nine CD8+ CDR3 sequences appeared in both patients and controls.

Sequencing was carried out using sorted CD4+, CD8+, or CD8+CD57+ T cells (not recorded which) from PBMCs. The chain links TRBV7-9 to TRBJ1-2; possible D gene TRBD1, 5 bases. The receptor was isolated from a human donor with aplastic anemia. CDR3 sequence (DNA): TGTGCCAGCAGTTTATTAGGGATTAGGGGCTATGGCTACACCTTC. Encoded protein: CASSLLGIRGYGYTF.